These 6 T cell receptor beta chains originate from one sample sequenced in a study of identical twins. TCRdb used MiXCR to reprocess the 5' RACE reads, holding one entry per CDR3 protein. The sample has 400,000 to 550,000 distinct CDR3 sequences, roughly 24% seen once. This same sample was also taken into another study, of T cells expressing NK-cell markers.

Source material: CD4+ T cells sorted from blood. The source is a woman between 18 and 29 years old in good health.

The chain couples TRBV10-1 to TRBJ1-1, with D tentatively TRBD1 (5 bases). From germline, CDR1 is WNHNN and CDR2 SYGVQD (reference sequence). Deletions cut 3 bases from V and 1 base from J, with 9 bases between. This CDR3 is built from 14 residues. The CDR3 is CASSDHGGNTEAFF. The CDR3 DNA follows: TGCGCCAGCAGTGACCACGGGGGGAACACTGAAGCTTTCTTT.

The V call is TRBV12-3 or TRBV12-4, the J call TRBJ2-1, with 12 bases identical to TRBD2. The CDR3 is 16 amino acids. V was pared by 6 bases and J by 4 bases, with 7 bases of the junction left unmatched. CDR3 DNA sequence: TGTGCCAGCAGCCCCTACGGGACTAGCGGGTACAATGAGCAGTTCTTC. Translated: CASSPYGTSGYNEQFF.

This clonotype was observed at least ten times. This chain's CDR3 is CAISSTGDSNQPQHF. For the CDR3, the DNA is TGTGCCATCAGTTCGACAGGGGATAGCAATCAGCCCCAGCATTTT. The genes are TRBV10-3 and TRBJ1-5, with 8 bases that match TRBD1. The length of the CDR3 is 15 residues. The V gene end was trimmed by 5 bases and the J gene end by 0 bases; junction bases not matched to a gene: 3. CDR1 is ENHRY, CDR2 SYGVKD, per germline.

The chain is built from TRBV6-2 or TRBV6-3 and TRBJ1-1; D remains unclear. Between the trimmed V and J ends, which lost 0 bases and 4 bases, there was a span of 15 bases. The CDR3 has 16 amino acids. The germline V gene has CDR1 MNHEY and CDR2 SVGEGT. Here the CDR3 reads CASSYSLAGVGTEAFF. The CDR3 coding sequence is TGTGCCAGCAGTTACTCCCTTGCTGGGGTGGGCACTGAAGCTTTCTTT.

This clonotype occurred a few times. The chain links TRBV30 to TRBJ2-1, with 9 positions matching TRBD2. The V gene end was trimmed by 4 bases and the J gene end by 8 bases; junction bases not matched to a gene: 12. Germline-derived CDR1 and CDR2 are GTSNPN and SVGIG (reference sequence). The CDR3 extends over 15 amino acids. CDR3 DNA: TGTGCCTGGACCTCGGGACTAGCCCATACAGATGAGCAGTTCTTC. This codes for CAWTSGLAHTDEQFF.

The table lists this clonotype with a few counts. The chain employs TRBV2 and TRBJ2-1, with unresolved D. Looked up from germline, CDR1 is SNHLY and CDR2 is FYNNEI. The CDR3 consists of 14 residues. V was pared by 8 bases and J by 3 bases, with 14 bases between. CDR3 loop: CASSFYSGYNEQFF. CDR3 nucleotide sequence: TGTGCCAGCTCCTTTTATAGTGGCTACAATGAGCAGTTCTTC.